The clone carrying this T cell receptor beta chain was seen more than once but under ten times. This record belongs to a study of identical twins. cDNA carried unique molecular identifiers, and a universal primer site was added by template switching. TCRdb reprocessed the 5' RACE reads via MiXCR and lists one record per CDR3 protein. The table includes some 1,600,000 distinct CDR3 sequences, less than 40% detected once. The CDR3 totals 14 residues. V gave up 0 bases and J gave up 6 bases, with 11 bases separating them. Germline V gives CDR1 SGHRS, CDR2 YFSETQ. The sequenced material came from cord blood. The receptor was isolated from a newborn girl in good health. The chain carries TRBV5-1 and TRBJ2-3; D remains unclear. Here the CDR3 DNA reads TGCGCCAGCAGCTTGGGGCAAGTGATGGATACGCAGTATTTT. Translating gives CASSLGQVMDTQYF.